Listed here are 8 T cell receptor beta chains from one sample, sequenced in a study of blood T cell repertoires in COVID-19 (dated by TCRdb to 2020 to 2021). The library was made by the immunoSEQ multiplex PCR assay. Here the immuneACCESS table is served through TCRdb, limited to in-frame sequences with V and J called. Missing clones are a known gap in these copies; in checked studies unresolved V genes cover under half, and the rest lacks a known reason. The sample includes approximately 280,000 clones, with nearly 90% observed a single time. Of the sample, 9.4% falls within the top ten clones. Sequencing was done on a sample of peripheral blood. These TCRs come from a man between 18 and 29 years old with active or convalescent COVID-19.

The J gene is TRBJ1-1, the V gene TRBV5-1; tentatively, D is TRBD1 (5 bases). The germline V and J ends were trimmed by 4 bases and 1 base, with 17 bases remaining between them. The CDR3 consists of 16 residues. The germline CDR1 and CDR2 sequences are SGHRS and YFSETQ. The DNA for the CDR3 is TGCGCCAGCAGCCCTCAGGGTTCTAACGGGAACACTGAAGCTTTCTTT. This codes for CASSPQGSNGNTEAFF.

This rearrangement joins TRBV5-6 to TRBJ1-5, with a tentative D call TRBD1 (5 bases). The CDR3 length is 15 residues. Trimming pared 4 bases from V and 6 bases from J, leaving 17 bases between. The germline CDR1 and CDR2 sequences are SGHDT and YYEEEE. The CDR3 DNA sequence: TGTGCCAGCAGCCCGGGTTATGGGGCGGTTCAGCCCCAGCATTTT. Residues: CASSPGYGAVQPQHF.

This clone was observed a few times. The V gene is TRBV27, the J gene TRBJ1-5; D unresolved. Germline V CDR1 and CDR2: MNHEY, SMNVEV (reference sequence). V lost 3 bases to trimming and J lost 5 bases, with 5 bases between them. The CDR3 consists of 12 residues. Here the CDR3 DNA reads TGTGCCAGCAGTTTCTCTCATCAGCCCCAGCATTTT. It codes for CASSFSHQPQHF.

The gene calls are TRBV5-4 and TRBJ2-7; D is ambiguous. Germline CDR1 reads SGHNT; CDR2 reads YYREEE (reference sequence). Trimming shortened V by 0 bases and J by 7 bases, and 5 bases separated the two germline ends. The CDR3 totals 11 residues. DNA of the CDR3: TGTGCCAGCAGCTTGGGGCAGGAGCAGTACTTC. Translated, it gives CASSLGQEQYF. The full variable domain, its missing parts supplied by reference TRBV5-4 and TRBJ2-7, is ETGVTQSPTHLIKTRGQQVTLRCSSQSGHNTVSWYQQALGQGPQFIFQYYREEENGRGNFPPRFSGLQFPNYSSELNVNALELDDSALYLCASSLGQEQYFGPGTRLTVT.

The chain carries TRBV27 and TRBJ2-1; 10 bases are a match to TRBD1. V was clipped by 6 bases and J by 1 base; unmatched bases: 9. Germline CDR1 is MNHEY and CDR2 is SMNVEV (reference sequence). The CDR3 loop spans 17 amino acids. The CDR3 reads CASSYLGQGISYNEQFF. CDR3 DNA: TGTGCCAGCAGCTACCTGGGACAGGGGATATCCTACAATGAGCAGTTCTTC.

This clone was detected only a few times. The chain carries TRBV9 and TRBJ2-7; a possible D gene is TRBD1 (5 bases). From germline, CDR1 is SGDLS and CDR2 YYNGEE. Trimming took 3 bases from V and 2 from J, leaving 9 bases between them. The CDR3 is made up of 13 amino acids. The DNA for the CDR3 is TGTGCCAGCAGCGAGGGGTCCCCCTACGAGCAGTACTTC. It encodes CASSEGSPYEQYF.

V gene TRBV19 combines with J gene TRBJ1-1; D remains ambiguous. Per the germline V gene, CDR1 is LNHDA and CDR2 is SQIVND (reference sequence). This CDR3 region has 13 residues. V dropped 1 base and J dropped 1 base, with 4 bases sitting between them. As DNA, the CDR3 is TGTGCCAGTAGTATAGCCAGGAACACTGAAGCTTTCTTT. This translates into CASSIARNTEAFF.

The chain recombines TRBV5-6 with TRBJ2-1; D remains unclear. Germline CDR1 is SGHDT and CDR2 is YYEEEE. CDR3 size: 14 residues. V was cut by 1 base and J by 4 bases, with 9 bases left in between. CDR3 sequence (DNA): TGTGCCAGCAGCTTGAACGTGGCTTACAATGAGCAGTTCTTC. It codes for CASSLNVAYNEQFF.